The TCR beta chain under discussion was sequenced for a study of cytomegalovirus exposure and HLA in healthy donors. Study-level background: The use of the same platform for the roughly 130 validation repertoires and the approximately 690 first-cohort repertoires was reported by a later analysis.

Trimming at V came to 5 bases and at J to 7 bases, leaving 4 bases not matched to a gene. The V gene's germline CDR1 is MNHEY and CDR2 SVGAGI. This CDR3 is 14 amino acids long. Turning to this clone: Other DNA sequences in the same sample also yield this CDR3.

Produced via immunoSEQ multiplex PCR; TCRdb's table is partial and in-frame only. The table lists about 150,000 clones, roughly nine tenths of them singletons, with around 3.2% in the top ten. This receptor was taken from a woman aged 18-29 years in good health and CMV-seropositive. J is TRBJ1-4 and V is TRBV6-5; 10 nucleotides line up with TRBD1. Sequencing was done on a sample of PBMCs. Here the CDR3 reads CASSRDRGGEKLFF. The CDR3 region has the DNA TGTGCCAGCAGTCGGGACAGGGGTGGTGAAAAACTGTTTTTT.